The clone carrying this T cell receptor (beta chain) was seen a handful of times. Clones were sequenced by immunoSEQ multiplex PCR, and TCRdb holds only the in-frame ones, with some missing. The sample comprises 140,000 to 150,000 clones, more than 65% of which are singletons, and around 9.6% rests with the top ten. This entry belongs to a study of blood T cell repertoires in COVID-19. Study background: Italy, Spain and the United States were the sources of the convalescent and acute COVID-19 samples.

With 3 bases clipped from V and 3 bases from J, the junction kept 7 bases outside the gene matches. The CDR3 spans 15 residues. Germline V gene sequence: CDR1 SGHDT, CDR2 YYEEEE. The J gene is TRBJ2-5, the V gene TRBV5-6, with 8 bases matching TRBD2. This clonotype was sampled from a man in his 60s with active or convalescent COVID-19. The material sequenced was peripheral blood. The CDR3 sequence is CASSYLSGSEETQYF. Here the CDR3 DNA reads TGTGCCAGCAGCTACCTGAGCGGGAGTGAAGAGACCCAGTACTTC.